This T cell receptor (beta chain) is drawn from a study of cytomegalovirus exposure and HLA in healthy donors. Findings of the study overall: About 150 TCR beta chains were listed as cytomegalovirus-associated. Later on, an analysis found that several of the most significant clusters appeared to be linked to common viral pathogens, which included parvovirus B19. Among TCR beta chains of equal frequency, HLA-associated ones were more clonally expanded in a later analysis.

This CDR3 spans 15 amino acids. Per germline, CDR1 SGHRS and CDR2 YFSETQ. The ends lost 2 bases at V and 2 bases at J; junction bases unmatched: 4. The PCR ran on 60 Vbeta and 13 Jbeta primers. Produced via immunoSEQ multiplex PCR; TCRdb's table is partial and in-frame only. In the table there are 150,000 to 200,000 clones, roughly 75% of which are singletons. In its sample, this clone was seen a few times. The antigen is undetermined. Material for sequencing was PBMCs. This TCR was sampled from a man between 18 and 35 years old in good health and CMV-seropositive. The J gene is TRBJ2-3, the V gene TRBV5-1; 8 bases are a match to TRBD2. The CDR3 region is CASSLLAAHTDTQYF. The CDR3 region has the DNA TGCGCCAGCAGCTTACTAGCGGCCCACACAGATACGCAGTATTTT.